One T cell receptor (beta chain) is described in this entry. The CDR3 contains 15 residues. The germline V gene encodes CDR1 MNHEY and CDR2 SVGAGI. Trimming took 2 bases from V and 5 from J, leaving 15 bases between them. The data are from a study of CD8 T cells in Susac syndrome. An input of about 0.45 to 1 ug of RNA was subjected to reverse transcription using random hexamers. Coverage of TCR beta CDR3 amplification by immunoSEQ multiplex PCR extended to 54 Vbeta and 13 Jbeta. TCRdb called the immunoSEQ multiplex PCR reads again in MiXCR, with one record for every CDR3 protein. This sample has 130,000 to 150,000 distinct CDR3 sequences; approximately 94% occur once, and the top ten carry approximately 0.08%. Healthy donors served as age- and sex-matched controls. Negative isolation yielded CD8+ and CD4+ T cells; FACS enriched TEMRA cells.

This clonotype originated in a human donor in good health. The chain carries TRBV6-5 and TRBJ1-1; D uncertain. The source material was CD4+ T cells from PBMCs. The CDR3, as DNA: TGTGCCAGCAGTTACACACGGATTCGCGGAACTGAAGCTTTCTTT. Encoded protein: CASSYTRIRGTEAFF.